This T cell receptor beta chain comes out of a study of early T cells in non-severe SARS-CoV-2 infection. Across the study: Unsorted whole-blood RNA was sequenced in bulk, leaving chains unpaired.

With regard to this clonotype: Its antigen remains unknown.

CDR1 SQVTM and CDR2 ANQGSEA come from the germline V gene. This CDR3 comprises 12 residues. Trimming took 6 bases from V and 8 from J, leaving 14 bases between them. Individual cDNA molecules were tagged with unique molecular identifiers. MiXCR, run by TCRdb on the 5' RACE reads, gives a single entry per CDR3 protein. The table records some 96,000 distinct CDR3 sequences, less than 15% of them present only once. Study results and caveats: Reliance on VDJdb matching favored anti-spike CD8 responses; private and CD4 specificities were missed.

The sequence was obtained from an adult who was a healthcare worker with PCR-confirmed SARS-CoV-2 infection or an uninfected control (not recorded which). This sequence joins TRBV29-1 and TRBJ2-1; weak D call: TRBD1 (6 bases). The specimen was whole blood. CDR3 residues: CSVPNRVDEQFF. The CDR3 DNA sequence: TGCAGCGTCCCCAACAGGGTCGATGAGCAGTTCTTC.